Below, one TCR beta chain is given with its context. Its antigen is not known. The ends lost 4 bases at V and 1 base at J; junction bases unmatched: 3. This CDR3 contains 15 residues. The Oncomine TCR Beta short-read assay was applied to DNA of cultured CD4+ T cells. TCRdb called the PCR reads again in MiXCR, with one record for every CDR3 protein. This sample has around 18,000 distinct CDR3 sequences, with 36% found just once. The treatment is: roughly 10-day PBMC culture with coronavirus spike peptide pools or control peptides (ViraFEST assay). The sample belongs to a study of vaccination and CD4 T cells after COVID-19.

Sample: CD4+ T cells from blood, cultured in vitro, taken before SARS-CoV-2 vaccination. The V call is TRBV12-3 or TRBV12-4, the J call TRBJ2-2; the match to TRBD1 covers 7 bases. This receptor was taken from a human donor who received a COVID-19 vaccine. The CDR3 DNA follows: TGTGCCAGCAGTTACAGGGGTGGGAACACCGGGGAGCTGTTTTTT. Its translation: CASSYRGGNTGELFF.